This T cell receptor (beta chain) was identified in a study of blood T cell repertoires in COVID-19. Method: immunoSEQ multiplex PCR; TCRdb's copy keeps in-frame clones and lacks some. Of around 100,000 clones listed, around four fifths were seen once; the top ten hold 26%. The clonotype comes from a man aged 55 to 69 with acute or convalescent COVID-19. The sequenced sample consisted of peripheral blood.

The CDR3 spells CASSLAFGTGFEGSGNTIYF. In DNA form, the CDR3 reads TGCGCCAGCAGCCTCGCCTTCGGGACAGGGTTCGAGGGGTCTGGAAACACCATATATTTT. This chain joins TRBV5-1 and TRBJ1-3; 9 bases are a match to TRBD1. Germline V gene lookup returns CDR1 SGHRS and CDR2 YFSETQ. The CDR3 is 20 amino acids. V was pared by 4 bases and J by 1 base, with 18 bases of the junction left unmatched.